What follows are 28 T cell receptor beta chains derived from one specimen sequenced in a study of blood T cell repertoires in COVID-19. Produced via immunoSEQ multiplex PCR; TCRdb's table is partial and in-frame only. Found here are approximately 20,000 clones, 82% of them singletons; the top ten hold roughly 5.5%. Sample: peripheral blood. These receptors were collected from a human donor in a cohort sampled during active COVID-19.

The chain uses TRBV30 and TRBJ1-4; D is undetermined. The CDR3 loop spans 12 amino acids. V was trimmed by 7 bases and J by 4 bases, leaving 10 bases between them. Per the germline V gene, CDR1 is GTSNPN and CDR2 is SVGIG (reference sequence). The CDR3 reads CASLLGNEKLFF. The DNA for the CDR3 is TGTGCCTCCCTACTCGGTAATGAAAAACTGTTTTTT.

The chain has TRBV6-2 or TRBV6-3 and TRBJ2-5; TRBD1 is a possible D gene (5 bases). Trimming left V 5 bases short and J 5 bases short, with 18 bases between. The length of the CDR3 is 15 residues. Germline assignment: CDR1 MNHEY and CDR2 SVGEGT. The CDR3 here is CASSDPITGPETQYF. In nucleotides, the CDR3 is TGTGCCAGCAGTGACCCGATTACAGGCCCCGAGACCCAGTACTTC.

CDR3 amino acids: CASSYSSAIMNTEAFF. CDR3 in DNA: TGTGCCAGCAGTTACTCGAGCGCGATCATGAACACTGAAGCTTTCTTT. This rearrangement joins TRBV6-5 to TRBJ1-1; D ambiguous. The CDR3 length is 16 residues. With 0 bases removed from V and 0 bases from J, the gap between germline ends came to 11 bases. The germline V gene encodes CDR1 MNHEY and CDR2 SVGAGI.

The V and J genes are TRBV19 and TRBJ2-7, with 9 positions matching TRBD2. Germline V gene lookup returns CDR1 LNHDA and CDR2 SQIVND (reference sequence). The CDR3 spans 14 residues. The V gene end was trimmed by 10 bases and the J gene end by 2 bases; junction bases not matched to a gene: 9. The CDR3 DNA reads TGTGCCACCGCCAGACTAGCGGAACCCTACGAGCAGTACTTC. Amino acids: CATARLAEPYEQYF.

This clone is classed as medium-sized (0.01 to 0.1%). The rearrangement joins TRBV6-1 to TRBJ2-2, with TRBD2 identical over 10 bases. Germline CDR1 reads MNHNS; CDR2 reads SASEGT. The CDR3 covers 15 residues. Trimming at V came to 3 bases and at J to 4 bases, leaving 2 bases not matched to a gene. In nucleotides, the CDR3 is TGTGCCAGCAGTGACATAGCGGGAGGCACCGGGGAGCTGTTTTTT. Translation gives CASSDIAGGTGELFF.

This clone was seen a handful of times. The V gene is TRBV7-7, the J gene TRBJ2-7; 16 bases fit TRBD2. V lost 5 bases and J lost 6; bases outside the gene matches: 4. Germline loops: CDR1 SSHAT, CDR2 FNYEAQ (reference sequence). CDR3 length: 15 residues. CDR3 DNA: TGTGCCAGCAGCCCTGGGACTAGCGGGAGGGGCGAGCAGTACTTC. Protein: CASSPGTSGRGEQYF.

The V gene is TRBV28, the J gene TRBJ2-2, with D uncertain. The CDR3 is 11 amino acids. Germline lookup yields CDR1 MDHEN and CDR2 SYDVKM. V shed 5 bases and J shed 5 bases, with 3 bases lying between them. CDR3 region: CASSLTGELFF. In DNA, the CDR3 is TGTGCCAGCAGTCTGACCGGGGAGCTGTTTTTT.

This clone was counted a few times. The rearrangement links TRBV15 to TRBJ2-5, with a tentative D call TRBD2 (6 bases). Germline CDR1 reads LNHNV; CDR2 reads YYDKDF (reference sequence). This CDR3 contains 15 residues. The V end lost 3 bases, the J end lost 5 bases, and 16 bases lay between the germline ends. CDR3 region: CATSSEGTYRETQYF. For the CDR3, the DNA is TGTGCCACCAGCAGCGAGGGGACTTACCGTGAGACCCAGTACTTC. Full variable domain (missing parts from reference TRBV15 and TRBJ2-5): DAMVIQNPRYQVTQFGKPVTLSCSQTLNHNVMYWYQQKSSQAPKLLFHYYDKDFNNEADTPDNFQSRRPNTSFCFLDIRSPGLGDTAMYLCATSSEGTYRETQYFGPGTRLLVL.

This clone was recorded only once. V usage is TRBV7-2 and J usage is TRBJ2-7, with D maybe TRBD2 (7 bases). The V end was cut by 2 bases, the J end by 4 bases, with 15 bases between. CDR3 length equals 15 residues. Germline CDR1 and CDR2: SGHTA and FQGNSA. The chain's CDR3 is CASSLSGTTAYEQYF. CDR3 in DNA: TGTGCCAGCAGCTTAAGCGGGACAACAGCTTACGAGCAGTACTTC.

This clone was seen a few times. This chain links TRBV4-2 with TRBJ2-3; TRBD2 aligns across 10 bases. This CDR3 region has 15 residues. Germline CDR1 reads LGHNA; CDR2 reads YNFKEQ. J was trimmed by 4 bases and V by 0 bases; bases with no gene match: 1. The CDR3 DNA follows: TGTGCCAGCAGCCAAGAGCTAGCGGGAGCAGATACGCAGTATTTT. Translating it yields CASSQELAGADTQYF.

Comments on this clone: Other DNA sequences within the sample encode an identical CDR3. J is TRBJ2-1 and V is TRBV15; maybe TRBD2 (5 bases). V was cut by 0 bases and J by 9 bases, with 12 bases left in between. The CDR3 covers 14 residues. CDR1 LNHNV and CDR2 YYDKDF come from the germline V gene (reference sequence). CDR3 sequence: CATSRDGELAEQFF. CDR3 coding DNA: TGTGCCACCAGCAGAGATGGGGAGTTAGCTGAGCAGTTCTTC. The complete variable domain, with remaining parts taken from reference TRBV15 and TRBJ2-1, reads DAMVIQNPRYQVTQFGKPVTLSCSQTLNHNVMYWYQQKSSQAPKLLFHYYDKDFNNEADTPDNFQSRRPNTSFCFLDIRSPGLGDTAMYLCATSRDGELAEQFFGPGTRLTVL.

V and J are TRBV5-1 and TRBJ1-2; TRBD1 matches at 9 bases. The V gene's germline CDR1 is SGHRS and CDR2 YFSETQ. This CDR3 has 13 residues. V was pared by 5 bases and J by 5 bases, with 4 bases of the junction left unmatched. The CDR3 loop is CASSRDRVYGYTF. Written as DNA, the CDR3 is TGCGCCAGCAGTCGGGACAGGGTATATGGCTACACCTTC.

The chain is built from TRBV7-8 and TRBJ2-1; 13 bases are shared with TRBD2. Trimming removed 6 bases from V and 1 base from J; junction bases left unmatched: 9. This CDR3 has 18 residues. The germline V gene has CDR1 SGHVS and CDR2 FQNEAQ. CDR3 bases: TGTGCCAGCAGGGGGACTAGCGGGACCTTAAGATCCTACAATGAGCAGTTCTTC. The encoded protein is CASRGTSGTLRSYNEQFF. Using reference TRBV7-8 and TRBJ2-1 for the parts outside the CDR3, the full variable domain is GAGVSQSPRYKVAKRGQDVALRCDPISGHVSLFWYQQALGQGPEFLTYFQNEAQLDKSGLPSDRFFAERPEGSVSTLKIQRTQQEDSAVYLCASRGTSGTLRSYNEQFFGPGTRLTVL.

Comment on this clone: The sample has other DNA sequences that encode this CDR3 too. This chain's CDR3 is CASSRTSGRNNEQFF. CDR3 nucleotides: TGTGCCAGCAGCCGGACTAGCGGGAGAAACAATGAGCAGTTCTTC. This sequence joins TRBV28 and TRBJ2-1, with 13 bases lining up with TRBD2. This CDR3 is 15 amino acids long. With V trimmed by 6 bases and J by 5 bases, 4 bases remained unmatched. CDR1 MDHEN and CDR2 SYDVKM come from the germline V gene.

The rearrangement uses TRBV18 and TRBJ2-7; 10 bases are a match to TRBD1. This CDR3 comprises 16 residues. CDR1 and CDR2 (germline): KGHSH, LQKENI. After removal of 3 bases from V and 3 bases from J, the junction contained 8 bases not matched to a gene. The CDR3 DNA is TGTGCCAGCTCACCGGCAGGGACAGGGGCCCTCTACGAGCAGTACTTC. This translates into CASSPAGTGALYEQYF.

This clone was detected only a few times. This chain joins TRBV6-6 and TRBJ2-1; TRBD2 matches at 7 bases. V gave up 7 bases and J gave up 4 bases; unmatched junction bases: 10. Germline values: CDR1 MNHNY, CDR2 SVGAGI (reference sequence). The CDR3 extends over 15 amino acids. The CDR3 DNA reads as TGTGCCAGCACCCACGAGACTAGCAGTTACAATGAGCAGTTCTTC. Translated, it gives CASTHETSSYNEQFF.

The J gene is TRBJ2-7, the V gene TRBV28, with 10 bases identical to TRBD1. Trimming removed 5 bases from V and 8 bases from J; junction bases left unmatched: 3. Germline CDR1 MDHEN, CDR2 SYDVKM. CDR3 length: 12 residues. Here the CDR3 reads CASSPTGGKQYF. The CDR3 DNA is TGTGCCAGCAGTCCGACAGGGGGCAAGCAGTACTTC.

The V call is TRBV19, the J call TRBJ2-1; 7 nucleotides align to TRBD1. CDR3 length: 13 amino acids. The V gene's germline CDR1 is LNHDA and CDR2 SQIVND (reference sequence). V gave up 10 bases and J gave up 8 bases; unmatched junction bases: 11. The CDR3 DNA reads TGTGCCACAACAGGGGAAGGGTATTATGAGCAGTTCTTC. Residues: CATTGEGYYEQFF.

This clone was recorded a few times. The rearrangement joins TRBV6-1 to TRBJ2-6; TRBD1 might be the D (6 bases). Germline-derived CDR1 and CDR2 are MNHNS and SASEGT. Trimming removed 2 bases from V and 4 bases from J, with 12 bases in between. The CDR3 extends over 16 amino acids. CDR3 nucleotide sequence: TGTGCCAGCAGTGAACAACAGGGTCGAGGGGCCAACGTCCTGACTTTC. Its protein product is CASSEQQGRGANVLTF.

The CDR3 here is CASSLDYSDTEAFF. The CDR3 DNA reads TGTGCCAGCAGTTTAGATTATTCGGACACTGAAGCTTTCTTT. The V call is TRBV27, the J call TRBJ1-1; D remains unclear. Per the germline V gene, CDR1 is MNHEY and CDR2 is SMNVEV (reference sequence). The CDR3 extends over 14 amino acids. The V end was cut by 2 bases, the J end by 3 bases, with 10 bases between.

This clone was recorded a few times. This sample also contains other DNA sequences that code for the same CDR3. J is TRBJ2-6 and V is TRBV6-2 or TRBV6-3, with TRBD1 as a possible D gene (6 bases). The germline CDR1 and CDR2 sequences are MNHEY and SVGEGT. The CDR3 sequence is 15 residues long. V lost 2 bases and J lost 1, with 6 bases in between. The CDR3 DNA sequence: TGTGCCAGCAGTTACAGGGGGTCTGGGGCCAACGTCCTGACTTTC. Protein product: CASSYRGSGANVLTF.

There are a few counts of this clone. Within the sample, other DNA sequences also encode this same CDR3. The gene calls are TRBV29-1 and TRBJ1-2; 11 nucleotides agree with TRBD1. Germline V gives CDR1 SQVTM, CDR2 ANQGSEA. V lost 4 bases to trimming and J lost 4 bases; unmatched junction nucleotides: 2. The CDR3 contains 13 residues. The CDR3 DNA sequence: TGCAGCGTTGCCGGGACAGGGGGCTATGGCTACACCTTC. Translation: CSVAGTGGYGYTF.

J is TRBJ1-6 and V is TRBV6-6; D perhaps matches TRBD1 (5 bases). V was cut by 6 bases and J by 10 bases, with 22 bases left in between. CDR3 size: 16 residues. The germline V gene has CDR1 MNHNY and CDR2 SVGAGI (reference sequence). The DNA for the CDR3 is TGTGCCAGCAGCAACCCTGCGGGGGGAGGTAAATCACCCCTCCACTTT. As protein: CASSNPAGGGKSPLHF.

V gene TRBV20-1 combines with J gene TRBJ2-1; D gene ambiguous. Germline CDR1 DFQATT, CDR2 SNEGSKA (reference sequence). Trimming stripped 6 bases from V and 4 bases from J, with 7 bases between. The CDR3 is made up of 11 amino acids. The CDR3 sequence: CSARVYNEQFF. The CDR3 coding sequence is TGCAGTGCCCGGGTTTACAATGAGCAGTTCTTC.

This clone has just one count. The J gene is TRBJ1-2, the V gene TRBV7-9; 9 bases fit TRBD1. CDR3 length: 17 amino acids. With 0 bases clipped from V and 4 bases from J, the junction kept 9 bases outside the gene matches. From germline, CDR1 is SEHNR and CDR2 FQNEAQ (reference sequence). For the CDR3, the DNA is TGTGCCAGCAGCTTAGCTGTGACAGGGGGGGTTCCCTATGGCTACACCTTC. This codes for CASSLAVTGGVPYGYTF. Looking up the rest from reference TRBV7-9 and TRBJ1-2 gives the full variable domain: DTGVSQNPRHKITKRGQNVTFRCDPISEHNRLYWYRQTLGQGPEFLTYFQNEAQLEKSRLLSDRFSAERPKGSFSTLEIQRTEQGDSAMYLCASSLAVTGGVPYGYTFGSGTRLTVV.

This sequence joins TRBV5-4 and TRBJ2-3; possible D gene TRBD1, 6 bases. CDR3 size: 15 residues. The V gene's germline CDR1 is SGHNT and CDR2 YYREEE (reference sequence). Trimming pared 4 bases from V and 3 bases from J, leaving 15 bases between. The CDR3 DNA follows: TGTGCCAGCAGCCCACGTGGGCAGGGGACAGATACGCAGTATTTT. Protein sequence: CASSPRGQGTDTQYF.

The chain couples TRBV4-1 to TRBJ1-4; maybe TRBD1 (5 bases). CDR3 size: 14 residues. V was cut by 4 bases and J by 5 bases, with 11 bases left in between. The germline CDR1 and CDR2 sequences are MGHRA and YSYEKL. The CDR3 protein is CASSPGRLNEKLFF. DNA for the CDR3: TGCGCCAGCAGCCCAGGGCGTCTCAATGAAAAACTGTTTTTT.

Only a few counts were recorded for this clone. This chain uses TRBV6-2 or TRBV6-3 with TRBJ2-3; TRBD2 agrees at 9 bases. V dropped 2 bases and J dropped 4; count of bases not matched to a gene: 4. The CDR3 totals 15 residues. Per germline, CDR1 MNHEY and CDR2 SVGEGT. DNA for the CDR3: TGTGCCAGCAGTTACGGGCGGGAGGGCTCAGATACGCAGTATTTT. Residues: CASSYGREGSDTQYF.